This TCR beta chain appears in the sequencing data of a study of sequential checkpoint blockade in melanoma. In the study overall: Arm A got nivolumab then ipilimumab; arm B the reverse, 1:1. Maintenance nivolumab came after either treatment sequence.

TCRdb's table, derived via immunoSEQ multiplex PCR, lists solely in-frame clones and lacks some. This sample has under 40,000 clones, with about 88% found just once. The CDR3 is made up of 14 amino acids. Germline V lookup: CDR1 SGHRS, CDR2 YFSETQ. After removal of 0 bases from V and 4 bases from J, the junction contained 3 bases not matched to a gene. Documented treatment: randomized to nivolumab then ipilimumab (arm A) or the reverse (arm B). Patients had received no earlier DNA-damaging chemotherapy. From thawed PBMCs, live CD3+CD8+ cells negative for CD19 and CD56 were sorted. The sequence derives from a human donor with melanoma. The V and J genes are TRBV5-1 and TRBJ1-1; 7 nucleotides line up with TRBD1. The sample consisted of CD8+ T cells sorted from blood (inferred from file names), taken from a patient given nivolumab and ipilimumab in sequence. The CDR3 bases are TGCGCCAGCAGCTTGGATTCAGGGGGCACTGAAGCTTTCTTT. Its translation is CASSLDSGGTEAFF.